A selection of T cell receptor beta chains follows, all from one sample in a study of beta chain features in type 1 diabetes. The table came from immunoSEQ multiplex PCR; TCRdb's copy has only in-frame clones and leaves some out. The sample includes about 40,000 clones, 49% seen only once; the top ten take under 0.9%. Sequencing was carried out using central memory CD4+ T cells from blood. These receptors were obtained from a woman aged 18-30 years in good health. The CDR3 runs from the conserved cysteine through the conserved F or W. Each record gives: J gene, V gene, D gene, clone size, CDR3 protein, CDR3 DNA. D genes are given only for firm matches. Clone size is stated in some rows and not others, as once, few, many or a class when expanded.

>TRBJ1-5|TRBV6-5|NA|few
CASSPESNQPQHF
TGTGCCAGCAGTCCGGAGAGCAATCAGCCCCAGCATTTT
>TRBJ2-1|TRBV30|TRBD2|few
CAWSPGRGGLGQFF
TGTGCCTGGAGTCCAGGACGGGGGGGCCTCGGGCAGTTCTTC
>TRBJ2-5|TRBV7-2|TRBD1|NA
CASSLGGTGGETQYF
TGTGCCAGCAGCTTAGGGGGGACAGGGGGAGAGACCCAGTACTTC
>TRBJ1-1|TRBV5-1|TRBD1|once
CASSVDRGTEAFF
TGCGCCAGCAGCGTGGACAGGGGCACTGAAGCTTTCTTT
>TRBJ2-1|TRBV5-6|NA|few
CASSFGVQTRSYNEQFF
TGTGCCAGCAGCTTTGGAGTACAAACCCGCTCCTACAATGAGCAGTTCTTC
>TRBJ2-1|TRBV2|TRBD1|NA
CASSVGTVGEQFF
TGTGCCAGCAGCGTCGGGACAGTGGGTGAGCAGTTCTTC
>TRBJ2-1|TRBV5-1|NA|NA
CASSLDGVGVEQFF
TGCGCCAGCAGCTTGGACGGGGTGGGTGTTGAGCAGTTCTTC
>TRBJ2-7|TRBV6-1|NA|NA
CASSFQGSGEQYF
TGTGCCAGCAGTTTCCAGGGGAGCGGCGAGCAGTACTTC
>TRBJ2-7|TRBV29-1|NA|few
CSVMTGEQYF
TGCAGCGTTATGACAGGAGAGCAGTACTTC
>TRBJ1-2|TRBV7-8|NA|NA
CASSLAGQGEGYTF
TGTGCCAGCAGCTTAGCGGGCCAGGGTGAAGGCTACACCTTC
>TRBJ2-7|TRBV10-3|TRBD1|NA
CAISDRGEGRGREQYF
TGTGCCATCAGTGATCGGGGAGAGGGCAGGGGGCGCGAGCAGTACTTC
>TRBJ1-1|TRBV28|NA|few
CASSSGQIGPYSEAFF
TGTGCCAGCAGTTCCGGACAGATAGGGCCCTACTCCGAAGCTTTCTTT
>TRBJ2-6|TRBV19|NA|NA
CASSIGGANSGANVLTF
TGTGCCAGTAGTATCGGAGGGGCAAACTCTGGGGCCAACGTCCTGACTTTC
>TRBJ1-2|TRBV27|NA|NA
CASSFATGLQGGYTF
TGTGCCAGCAGTTTTGCGACTGGACTACAAGGCGGCTACACCTTC
>TRBJ1-2|TRBV7-8|TRBD1|NA
CASSHLGTGTNYGYTF
TGTGCCAGCAGCCACTTGGGGACAGGAACTAACTATGGCTACACCTTC
>TRBJ1-2|TRBV14|NA|few
CASSQALWNYGYTF
TGTGCCAGCAGCCAAGCACTCTGGAACTATGGCTACACCTTC